A single sample is the source of the 30 T cell receptor beta chains below, sequenced in a study of OX40 agonist ivuxolimab in advanced cancers. Clones were sequenced by immunoSEQ multiplex PCR, and TCRdb holds only the in-frame ones, with some missing. The sample yields over 55,000 clones, more than 75% seen once. Sequences were derived from CD4+ or CD8+ T cells sorted from blood, sampled in a trial of the OX40 agonist ivuxolimab. Receptors originate from an adult with an advanced solid tumor such as melanoma, head and neck, liver or kidney cancer.

V usage is TRBV13 and J usage is TRBJ1-1; 8 bases line up with TRBD1. The CDR3 consists of 15 residues. J was trimmed by 1 base and V by 0 bases; bases with no gene match: 1. CDR1 and CDR2 from the germline V gene are PRHDT and FYEKMQ (reference sequence). The CDR3 protein is CASSLGDRENTEAFF. Here the CDR3 DNA reads TGTGCCAGCAGCTTAGGGGACAGGGAGAACACTGAAGCTTTCTTT.

This chain uses TRBV5-1 with TRBJ2-1; D unresolved. This CDR3 is 15 amino acids long. Germline assignment: CDR1 SGHRS and CDR2 YFSETQ. The V end lost 2 bases, the J end lost 0 bases, and 9 bases lay between the germline ends. CDR3 residues: CASSFTESSYNEQFF. The CDR3 DNA follows: TGCGCCAGCAGCTTCACAGAGAGCTCCTACAATGAGCAGTTCTTC.

CDR3 loop: CASSLGTGDGYTF. The CDR3, as DNA: TGTGCCAGCTCACTCGGGACAGGTGATGGCTACACCTTC. The chain joins TRBV18 to TRBJ1-2, with TRBD1 identical over 8 bases. Germline assignment: CDR1 KGHSH and CDR2 LQKENI. V was clipped by 4 bases and J by 6 bases; unmatched bases: 4. The CDR3 covers 13 residues.

The chain uses TRBV10-3 and TRBJ1-2; maybe TRBD1 (6 bases). Trimming left V 6 bases short and J 1 base short, with 9 bases between. This CDR3 comprises 13 residues. CDR1 and CDR2 from the germline V gene are ENHRY and SYGVKD. The CDR3 here is CAISWTVNYGYTF. CDR3 bases: TGTGCCATCAGCTGGACAGTTAACTATGGCTACACCTTC.

In the case of this clone: Additional DNA sequences in this sample encode the identical CDR3. The rearrangement links TRBV5-1 to TRBJ2-3; TRBD2 might be the D (5 bases). Germline-derived CDR1 and CDR2 are SGHRS and YFSETQ. The CDR3 has 12 residues. V lost 0 bases to trimming and J lost 6 bases, with 5 bases between them. CDR3 coding DNA: TGCGCCAGCAGCTTGGCGGGGGATACGCAGTATTTT. It yields the protein CASSLAGDTQYF.

This clone was seen a few times. The chain uses TRBV5-1 and TRBJ2-1; no definite D call. The germline V gene encodes CDR1 SGHRS and CDR2 YFSETQ. The CDR3 length is 12 residues. V shed 3 bases and J shed 9 bases, with 10 bases lying between them. This CDR3 is CASSWDQGEQFF. In DNA form, the CDR3 reads TGCGCCAGCAGCTGGGATCAAGGTGAGCAGTTCTTC. The complete variable domain, with remaining parts taken from reference TRBV5-1 and TRBJ2-1, reads KAGVTQTPRYLIKTRGQQVTLSCSPISGHRSVSWYQQTPGQGLQFLFEYFSETQRNKGNFPGRFSGRQFSNSRSEMNVSTLELGDSALYLCASSWDQGEQFFGPGTRLTVL.

This clone has just a few counts. This chain uses TRBV5-1 with TRBJ2-1; the match to TRBD2 covers 12 bases. Germline loops: CDR1 SGHRS, CDR2 YFSETQ. The J segment lost 4 bases and the V segment lost 0 bases, leaving 8 bases of the junction unmatched. This CDR3 has 18 residues. CDR3 bases: TGCGCCAGCAGCTTGGGACTAGCGGGGGCACTACTATACAATGAGCAGTTCTTC. As protein: CASSLGLAGALLYNEQFF.

This clone has only a few counts. V gene TRBV28 combines with J gene TRBJ1-1; 8 nucleotides agree with TRBD1. J was trimmed by 0 bases and V by 11 bases; bases with no gene match: 5. Germline loops: CDR1 MDHEN, CDR2 SYDVKM. CDR3 length: 13 amino acids. DNA for the CDR3: TGTGCCGGCTCAGGGGGCCTGAACACTGAAGCTTTCTTT. This encodes CAGSGGLNTEAFF.

The genes are TRBV15 and TRBJ1-5, with no clear D. V lost 4 bases to trimming and J lost 6 bases, with 16 bases between them. The V gene's germline CDR1 is LNHNV and CDR2 YYDKDF (reference sequence). The CDR3 is made up of 15 amino acids. CDR3 region: CATSTGPREGQPQHF. As DNA, the CDR3 is TGTGCCACCAGCACAGGTCCCAGAGAGGGTCAGCCCCAGCATTTT.

V usage is TRBV5-1 and J usage is TRBJ1-2; D may be TRBD1 (5 bases). The CDR3 spans 14 residues. Trimming stripped 4 bases from V and 5 bases from J, with 15 bases between. Germline V gene sequence: CDR1 SGHRS, CDR2 YFSETQ. CDR3 nucleotide sequence: TGCGCCAGCAGCATGGGCCGCCCAGGGTATGGCTACACCTTC. It codes for CASSMGRPGYGYTF.

In its sample, this clone was seen a few times. The rearrangement uses TRBV6-1 and TRBJ1-2; D unclear. V dropped 3 bases and J dropped 3 bases, with 8 bases sitting between them. Looked up from germline, CDR1 is MNHNS and CDR2 is SASEGT. CDR3 length: 13 residues. DNA for the CDR3: TGTGCCAGCAGTGAGTCTGGGGACTATGGCTACACCTTC. It translates to CASSESGDYGYTF.

About this clone itself: A read error may be the cause here, since a much bigger clone is one base away. V and J are TRBV7-2 and TRBJ1-1; perhaps TRBD1 as D (5 bases). CDR3 length: 14 residues. CDR1 is SGHTA and CDR2 is FQGNSA in the germline V gene. Trimming cost V 5 bases and J 5 bases, with 15 bases left between them. In DNA, the CDR3 is TGTGCCAGCAGCCCCGGTCGGGGCAGAACTGAAGCTTTCTTT. Protein product: CASSPGRGRTEAFF.

CDR3 protein: CAISDPEMNTEAFF. For the CDR3, the DNA is TGTGCCATCAGTGACCCGGAGATGAACACTGAAGCTTTCTTT. J is TRBJ1-1 and V is TRBV10-3; D is unclear. The V end was cut by 3 bases, the J end by 0 bases, with 8 bases between. This CDR3 region has 14 residues. CDR1 is ENHRY, CDR2 SYGVKD, per germline.

V and J are TRBV28 and TRBJ2-7; 9 nucleotides align to TRBD2. The V gene end was trimmed by 5 bases and the J gene end by 3 bases; junction bases not matched to a gene: 5. CDR3 length: 14 amino acids. Per the germline V gene, CDR1 is MDHEN and CDR2 is SYDVKM. The CDR3, as DNA: TGTGCCAGCAGTATAGCGGGAGACCACTACGAGCAGTACTTC. It specifies CASSIAGDHYEQYF.

This chain connects TRBV19 to TRBJ1-2, with D unresolved. The CDR3 sequence is 16 residues long. Trimming took off 3 bases at V and 4 bases at J, with 18 bases between the two ends. Germline-derived CDR1 and CDR2 are LNHDA and SQIVND (reference sequence). For the CDR3, the DNA is TGTGCCAGTAGTATTGAGGGTGGCAGAGCCCTCTATGGCTACACCTTC. This translates into CASSIEGGRALYGYTF.

This sequence joins TRBV2 and TRBJ2-1, with 8 bases identical to TRBD2. With V trimmed by 5 bases and J by 7 bases, 7 bases remained unmatched. Germline V gene data show CDR1 as SNHLY and CDR2 as FYNNEI. This CDR3 contains 14 residues. CDR3 sequence reads: CASSPTGGDNEQFF. The CDR3 DNA reads TGTGCCAGCAGTCCAACGGGGGGGGATAATGAGCAGTTCTTC. Supplemented by reference TRBV2 and TRBJ2-1, the full variable domain reads EPEVTQTPSHQVTQMGQEVILRCVPISNHLYFYWYRQILGQKVEFLVSFYNNEISEKSEIFDDQFSVERPDGSNFTLKIRSTKLEDSAMYFCASSPTGGDNEQFFGPGTRLTVL.

The CDR3 loop is CASSHQLANEQFF. The CDR3 bases are TGTGCCAGCAGCCACCAACTAGCGAATGAGCAGTTCTTC. The chain employs TRBV7-9 and TRBJ2-1; 7 nucleotides align to TRBD2. V trimming: 5 bases; J trimming: 7 bases; junction bases outside the gene matches: 5. Per the germline V gene, CDR1 is SEHNR and CDR2 is FQNEAQ (reference sequence). The CDR3 covers 13 residues.

The J gene is TRBJ1-6, the V gene TRBV2; 8 bases are shared with TRBD1. Losses at the gene ends were 9 bases for V and 8 bases for J; bases not matched to a gene: 9. CDR3 length: 14 residues. Germline V CDR1 and CDR2: SNHLY, FYNNEI. CDR3 amino acids: CARNIGQGDSPLHF. In DNA, the CDR3 is TGTGCCAGGAATATCGGACAGGGAGATTCACCCCTCCACTTT.

The rearrangement joins TRBV7-9 to TRBJ2-6; TRBD2 matches 9 bases. The CDR3 length is 18 residues. With V trimmed by 5 bases and J by 0 bases, 8 bases remained unmatched. In germline, CDR1 is SEHNR, CDR2 FQNEAQ (reference sequence). The CDR3, as DNA: TGTGCCAGCAGCCGTCAGCGGGGGGCAATCTCTGGGGCCAACGTCCTGACTTTC. Translation: CASSRQRGAISGANVLTF.

The J gene is TRBJ2-2, the V gene TRBV7-2; D not resolved. CDR3 length: 13 residues. Germline values: CDR1 SGHTA, CDR2 FQGNSA. V lost 5 bases and J 2 bases, leaving 6 bases between the germline ends. CDR3 residues: CASSNYNTGELFF. As DNA, the CDR3 is TGTGCCAGCAGCAACTATAACACCGGGGAGCTGTTTTTT.

The rearrangement links TRBV4-2 to TRBJ2-4; 8 nucleotides agree with TRBD2. CDR3 length equals 16 residues. Germline V gene lookup returns CDR1 LGHNA and CDR2 YNFKEQ. The trim removed 1 base at V and 3 bases at J, leaving 5 bases unmatched. CDR3 DNA sequence: TGTGCCAGCAGCCAAGGGGAAGGGACTAGCAAAAACATTCAGTACTTC. It specifies CASSQGEGTSKNIQYF.

This clone was observed a handful of times. The gene calls are TRBV19 and TRBJ1-2, with 10 bases lining up with TRBD1. The CDR3 has 15 amino acids. Germline V gene sequence: CDR1 LNHDA, CDR2 SQIVND (reference sequence). Trimming at V came to 3 bases and at J to 7 bases, leaving 8 bases not matched to a gene. The CDR3 DNA reads TGTGCCAGTAGTATTGTAGACAGGGGGCTTCGTGGCTACACCTTC. Protein: CASSIVDRGLRGYTF.

The chain recombines TRBV2 with TRBJ1-5; TRBD1 is a possible D gene (6 bases). Germline loops: CDR1 SNHLY, CDR2 FYNNEI. Deletions cut 6 bases from V and 5 bases from J, with 11 bases between. The CDR3 length is 13 residues. In DNA form, the CDR3 reads TGTGCCAGCAGGCCGACAGGTGATCAGCCCCAGCATTTT. This codes for CASRPTGDQPQHF.

This chain joins TRBV30 and TRBJ2-7; D gene unclear. Germline CDR1 is GTSNPN and CDR2 is SVGIG (reference sequence). This CDR3 spans 11 amino acids. V lost 2 bases and J lost 3, with 5 bases in between. CDR3 nucleotide sequence: TGTGCCTGGAGTCCTAGCTACGAGCAGTACTTC. Residues: CAWSPSYEQYF. Full variable domain (outside the CDR3, taken from reference TRBV30 and TRBJ2-7): SQTIHQWPATLVQPVGSPLSLECTVEGTSNPNLYWYRQAAGRGLQLLFYSVGIGQISSEVPQNLSASRPQDRQFILSSKKLLLSDSGFYLCAWSPSYEQYFGPGTRLTVT.

The chain employs TRBV30 and TRBJ1-3; TRBD1 is a possible D gene (6 bases). Germline loops: CDR1 GTSNPN, CDR2 SVGIG (reference sequence). This CDR3 spans 12 amino acids. In nucleotides, the CDR3 is TGTGGGGGGACACACTCTGGAAACACCATATATTTT. Its protein product is CGGTHSGNTIYF.

The chain carries TRBV27 and TRBJ2-7; 10 nucleotides line up with TRBD1. CDR1 is MNHEY and CDR2 is SMNVEV in the germline V gene (reference sequence). The V and J ends lost 5 bases and 5 bases, in that order; junction bases with no gene match: 6. The CDR3 has 14 amino acids. The CDR3 reads CASSRQGAGNEQYF. CDR3 nucleotide sequence: TGTGCCAGCAGTCGACAGGGGGCCGGTAACGAGCAGTACTTC.

Here the CDR3 reads CAWRMSGTGYYEQYF. The DNA of the CDR3 is TGTGCCTGGAGAATGTCCGGGACAGGGTATTACGAGCAGTACTTC. The chain joins TRBV30 to TRBJ2-7; 9 positions agree with TRBD1. The CDR3 is made up of 15 amino acids. Germline V gene data show CDR1 as GTSNPN and CDR2 as SVGIG (reference sequence). V trimming: 3 bases; J trimming: 4 bases; junction bases outside the gene matches: 10. The complete variable domain, with remaining parts taken from reference TRBV30 and TRBJ2-7, reads SQTIHQWPATLVQPVGSPLSLECTVEGTSNPNLYWYRQAAGRGLQLLFYSVGIGQISSEVPQNLSASRPQDRQFILSSKKLLLSDSGFYLCAWRMSGTGYYEQYFGPGTRLTVT.

The DNA of the CDR3 is TGTGCCACCAGCAGAACTAGCGCTATCTTCACAGATACGCAGTATTTT. Its protein is CATSRTSAIFTDTQYF. The J gene is TRBJ2-3, the V gene TRBV15; 7 bases match TRBD2. The CDR3 length is 16 residues. The V segment lost 2 bases and the J segment 2 bases; nucleotides outside the gene matches: 7. The germline gives CDR1 LNHNV, CDR2 YYDKDF (reference sequence).

This clone occurred a few times. The V and J genes are TRBV30 and TRBJ1-1, with a weak D call TRBD1 (6 bases). The CDR3 contains 14 residues. The V and J ends lost 3 bases and 4 bases respectively, with 15 bases between them. CDR1 GTSNPN and CDR2 SVGIG come from the germline V gene (reference sequence). CDR3 protein: CAWRRTAGATEAFF. CDR3 bases: TGTGCCTGGAGACGGACGGCGGGGGCCACTGAAGCTTTCTTT. The full variable domain, its missing parts supplied by reference TRBV30 and TRBJ1-1, is SQTIHQWPATLVQPVGSPLSLECTVEGTSNPNLYWYRQAAGRGLQLLFYSVGIGQISSEVPQNLSASRPQDRQFILSSKKLLLSDSGFYLCAWRRTAGATEAFFGQGTRLTVV.

The genes are TRBV6-5 and TRBJ1-1; tentatively, D is TRBD1 (5 bases). The germline V gene has CDR1 MNHEY and CDR2 SVGAGI. The CDR3 is 15 amino acids. With 2 bases removed from V and 4 bases from J, the gap between germline ends came to 14 bases. CDR3 amino acids: CASSYRTGRGTEAFF. DNA of the CDR3: TGTGCCAGCAGTTACCGAACGGGGCGGGGCACTGAAGCTTTCTTT.